This T cell receptor beta chain was observed in a study of T cell responses to AZD1222 COVID-19 vaccine. The V gene end was trimmed by 1 base and the J gene end by 5 bases; junction bases not matched to a gene: 9. The CDR3 totals 17 residues. The germline CDR1 and CDR2 sequences are KGHSH and LQKENI. Libraries were prepared by immunoSEQ multiplex PCR; TCRdb keeps only in-frame clonotypes and omits some of them. The sample shows 160,000 or so clones, approximately 94% of them seen only once. The rearrangement uses TRBV18 and TRBJ2-3, with 10 positions matching TRBD2. The source was peripheral blood, collected 28 days after the second AZD1222 dose. This receptor was taken from an adult who received the AZD1222 COVID-19 vaccine. CDR3 DNA: TGTGCCAGCTCACCACGGAGGCTAGCGGGAGCCCTAGATACGCAGTATTTT. Translated: CASSPRRLAGALDTQYF.